This TCR beta chain was sequenced during a study of CD8 T cell repertoires and HIV-1 epitope variants. Background on the study: T cells were stimulated with Twenty-five Gag and Nef peptides separately. Controls were a CMV, EBV and flu pool, Ebola AY9, and no peptide. The study's findings and limits: About five clonotypes recognized Nef KF9, one HW9, none TAALDMSHF.

The CDR3 totals 16 residues. Germline assignment: CDR1 MNHNY and CDR2 SVGAGI (reference sequence). J gave up 0 bases and V 4 bases, and 8 bases lay outside the gene matches. To note about this clone: Its antigen is not known.

Here immunoSEQ multiplex PCR was the method, and the copy in TCRdb shows in-frame clones only, minus some. Of 95,000 or so clones listed, roughly four fifths are singletons. The TCR originated in a male donor with HIV. The sample was uncultured baseline CD8+ T cells from peripheral blood mononuclear cells (PBMCs). The chain has TRBV6-6 and TRBJ2-7, with 8 bases identical to TRBD1. The CDR3 nucleotides read TGTGCCAGCAGTTTATGGACAGGGCCTAGCTCCTACGAGCAGTACTTC. It translates to CASSLWTGPSSYEQYF.